This T cell receptor beta chain originates from a study of cytomegalovirus exposure and HLA in healthy donors. Vbeta (60) and Jbeta (13) primers were used in the PCR. The protocol was immunoSEQ multiplex PCR, while the TCRdb copy is restricted to in-frame clones and leaves out a portion. The top ten clones hold over 12% of a sample with under 200,000 clones, approximately 79% of them seen once. Germline V gene lookup returns CDR1 LGHNA and CDR2 YSLEER. The V and J ends lost 0 bases and 0 bases respectively, with 7 bases between them. The CDR3 has 15 amino acids. The specimen sequenced was PBMCs. This clonotype originated in a middle-aged man in good health and CMV-seropositive. The chain combines TRBV4-3 with TRBJ2-3; no firm D call. The CDR3 DNA follows: TGCGCCAGCAGCCAAGAGGTGACTAGCACAGATACGCAGTATTTT. This codes for CASSQEVTSTDTQYF.